These 18 T cell receptor beta chains share one sample of origin, sequenced in a study of blood T cell repertoires in COVID-19. This table comes from immunoSEQ multiplex PCR, and its TCRdb copy is limited to in-frame clones, with some not included. Among approximately 110,000 clones listed, over 70% were seen once. The source material was peripheral blood. These receptors all come from a human donor in a cohort sampled during active or convalescent COVID-19.

This chain links TRBV7-3 with TRBJ1-3; no definite D call. V was shortened by 5 bases and J by 4 bases, with 9 bases between the two germline ends. The CDR3 sequence is 13 residues long. Germline CDR1 SGHTA, CDR2 FQGTGA. The CDR3 loop is CASSRGYGNTIYF. CDR3 coding DNA: TGTGCCAGCAGCCGGGGATACGGAAACACCATATATTTT.

The V gene is TRBV30, the J gene TRBJ1-5, with D perhaps matching TRBD1 (5 bases). CDR3 length: 13 amino acids. Germline values: CDR1 GTSNPN, CDR2 SVGIG (reference sequence). Here the CDR3 DNA reads TGTGCTATGGGGGAGGATGGCAATCAGCCCCAGCATTTT. This translates into CAMGEDGNQPQHF.

This clone was counted a few times. V usage is TRBV6-5 and J usage is TRBJ2-7; D is unresolved. Germline lookup yields CDR1 MNHEY and CDR2 SVGAGI. This CDR3 comprises 14 residues. Trimming pared 6 bases from V and 2 bases from J, leaving 14 bases between. The CDR3 DNA follows: TGTGCCAGCAGCTCGCGACTGAGAGCCTACGAGCAGTACTTC. It is translated as CASSSRLRAYEQYF.

This clone showed up just a few times. J is TRBJ1-1 and V is TRBV19; possible D gene TRBD1, 5 bases. CDR1 is LNHDA and CDR2 is SQIVND in the germline V gene (reference sequence). The CDR3 sequence is 14 residues long. V was pared by 7 bases and J by 1 base, with 13 bases between. The CDR3 sequence: CASTNPTENTEAFF. DNA of the CDR3: TGTGCCAGTACCAACCCGACAGAGAACACTGAAGCTTTCTTT.

The chain combines TRBV6-5 with TRBJ1-2; D gene ambiguous. Per germline, CDR1 MNHEY and CDR2 SVGAGI. With 4 bases removed from V and 5 bases from J, the gap between germline ends came to 17 bases. This CDR3 is 15 amino acids long. The CDR3 loop is CASSFPERDGYGYTF. The CDR3 nucleotides read TGTGCCAGCAGTTTCCCCGAGAGGGATGGTTATGGCTACACCTTC.

This chain joins TRBV7-6 and TRBJ2-5; D is unclear. V lost 5 bases and J 4 bases, leaving 14 bases between the germline ends. CDR1 and CDR2 (germline): SGHVS, FNYEAQ. This CDR3 comprises 14 residues. CDR3 nucleotides: TGTGCCAGCAGCCCCCCGCTTCGGTTAGAGACCCAGTACTTC. Protein product: CASSPPLRLETQYF.

This clone was recorded a few times. The chain links TRBV7-9 to TRBJ2-2; TRBD1 might be the D (6 bases). V lost 6 bases to trimming and J lost 0 bases, with 11 bases between them. This CDR3 spans 15 amino acids. Germline assignment: CDR1 SEHNR and CDR2 FQNEAQ (reference sequence). DNA of the CDR3: TGTGCCAGCAGGACCGGACAGACGAACACCGGGGAGCTGTTTTTT. Translated: CASRTGQTNTGELFF.

V usage is TRBV29-1 and J usage is TRBJ1-2; D is undetermined. V was shortened by 3 bases and J by 2 bases, with 10 bases between the two germline ends. The CDR3 is made up of 13 amino acids. The germline V gene has CDR1 SQVTM and CDR2 ANQGSEA. The CDR3 sequence is CSVDQVQNYGYTF. Written as DNA, the CDR3 is TGCAGCGTTGATCAGGTACAGAACTATGGCTACACCTTC.

The chain joins TRBV21-1 to TRBJ1-5; the DNA was not used to check the table's D call, TRBD1. TRBV21-1 has pseudogene status. CDR3 size: 16 residues. In DNA form, the CDR3 reads TGTGCCAGCAGCAAAGGTCACAGGGGAGGCAATCAGCCCCAGCATTTT. It encodes CASSKGHRGGNQPQHF.

This rearrangement joins TRBV9 to TRBJ2-3; no clear D. The CDR3 is made up of 15 amino acids. Per germline, CDR1 SGDLS and CDR2 YYNGEE. The germline V and J ends were trimmed by 3 bases and 0 bases, with 11 bases remaining between them. CDR3 coding DNA: TGTGCCAGCAGCGCGACTCGGTCTAGCACAGATACGCAGTATTTT. This gives the protein CASSATRSSTDTQYF.

The rearrangement links TRBV24-1 to TRBJ2-7; possible D gene TRBD2, 6 bases. Trimming pared 7 bases from V and 9 bases from J, leaving 18 bases between. This CDR3 has 13 residues. Germline CDR1 and CDR2: KGHDR and SFDVKD. The CDR3 here is CATSDVGLRGQYF. The CDR3 DNA is TGTGCCACCAGCGACGTGGGGCTGCGGGGGCAGTACTTC.

This clone was detected a few times. The CDR3 DNA is TGCGCCAGCAGCCAAGACAGAGGGCTAGCGGGAGGGCCGGAGTCAGAGACCCAGTACTTC. Protein: CASSQDRGLAGGPESETQYF. The rearrangement links TRBV4-1 to TRBJ2-5, with TRBD2 matching over 12 bases. CDR1 and CDR2 (germline): MGHRA, YSYEKL. The CDR3 consists of 20 residues. V was clipped by 0 bases and J by 4 bases; unmatched bases: 15.

This chain joins TRBV28 and TRBJ2-1; 9 nucleotides match TRBD2. Looked up from germline, CDR1 is MDHEN and CDR2 is SYDVKM. The trim removed 2 bases at V and 8 bases at J, leaving 4 bases unmatched. The CDR3 is 14 residues long. The chain's CDR3 is CASSLVAGVYEQFF. The CDR3 coding sequence is TGTGCCAGCAGTTTAGTAGCGGGAGTTTATGAGCAGTTCTTC.

V is TRBV7-9 and J is TRBJ1-1; 7 bases are shared with TRBD1. The J segment lost 5 bases and the V segment lost 6 bases, leaving 12 bases of the junction unmatched. This CDR3 is 15 amino acids long. Per the germline V gene, CDR1 is SEHNR and CDR2 is FQNEAQ (reference sequence). CDR3 region: CASSLQLPGGTEAFF. As DNA, the CDR3 is TGTGCCAGCAGTTTACAACTCCCAGGGGGGACTGAAGCTTTCTTT.

This clone was seen only once. The chain uses TRBV3-1 (or the pseudogene TRBV3-2) and TRBJ2-1; 7 bases fit TRBD1. Germline lookup yields CDR1 LGHDT and CDR2 YNNKEL (reference sequence). This CDR3 comprises 17 residues. V shed 4 bases and J 0 bases; nucleotides not matched to a gene: 9. CDR3 sequence (DNA): TGTGCCAGCAGCCTGGGACAGACCGTGAGCTCCTACAATGAGCAGTTCTTC. This codes for CASSLGQTVSSYNEQFF.

V is TRBV18 and J is TRBJ2-5, with D possibly matching TRBD2 (5 bases). The germline V gene encodes CDR1 KGHSH and CDR2 LQKENI. This CDR3 is built from 16 residues. V was trimmed by 6 bases and J by 2 bases, leaving 19 bases between them. The CDR3 sequence is CASSLTPGRLQETQYF. The DNA for the CDR3 is TGTGCCAGCTCCCTGACACCGGGGAGACTACAAGAGACCCAGTACTTC.

This CDR3 is CASSRDRSSGNTIYF. In nucleotides, the CDR3 is TGTGCCAGCAGCCGGGACAGGAGCTCTGGAAACACCATATATTTT. This chain links TRBV3-1 (or the pseudogene TRBV3-2) with TRBJ1-3; TRBD1 matches at 8 bases. V lost 4 bases and J lost 0; bases outside the gene matches: 2. Germline V lookup: CDR1 LGHDT, CDR2 YNNKEL (reference sequence). The CDR3 is 15 amino acids.

The chain is built from TRBV10-3 and TRBJ1-2; 7 positions match TRBD1. The CDR3 is 15 residues long. The junction had 14 bases not matched to a gene; V was cut back by 6 bases and J by 7 bases. The germline CDR1 and CDR2 sequences are ENHRY and SYGVKD. Here the CDR3 DNA reads TGTGCCATCAGCTTGACAGGGCGGAACGACTTTGGCTACACCTTC. This translates into CAISLTGRNDFGYTF.